A selection of T cell receptor beta chains follows, all from one sample in a study of T cell repertoires in cytomegalovirus infection. TCRdb used MiXCR to reprocess the reads, holding one entry per CDR3 protein. The profile covers approximately 250,000 distinct CDR3 sequences, with approximately 10% appearing a single time and more than 13% taken by the ten largest. The material sequenced was PBMCs. The receptors were gathered from a human donor in good health (CMV status not recorded). Some clones in this sample may be carry-over from other donors' samples. The CDR3 runs from the conserved cysteine through the conserved F or W. Each record gives: J gene, D gene, clone size, CDR3 length, V gene, CDR3 protein, CDR3 DNA. A D gene is named only where the DNA matches it firmly. Some rows have no size entry. The others give once, few or many, or a class for an expanded clone.

>TRBJ2-3|NA|many|13|TRBV12-3/TRBV12-4
CASSFLETDTQYF
TGTGCCAGCAGTTTTCTCGAAACAGATACGCAGTATTTT
>TRBJ2-7|TRBD1|NA|12|TRBV20-1
CSIKRQGYEQYF
TGCAGTATCAAAAGACAGGGCTACGAGCAGTACTTC
>TRBJ1-1|TRBD1|many|17|TRBV6-2/TRBV6-3
CASSYGPGQSMNTEAFF
TGTGCCAGCAGTTACGGGCCGGGACAGTCCATGAACACTGAAGCTTTCTTT
>TRBJ1-4|NA|many|20|TRBV7-2
CASSSRGLGVTPALNEKLFF
TGTGCCAGCAGCTCTAGGGGCTTGGGGGTTACGCCCGCTTTGAATGAAAAACTGTTTTTT
>TRBJ1-2|NA|few|14|TRBV5-1
CASSFGGRSDGYTF
TGCGCCAGCAGCTTTGGGGGGCGCTCGGATGGCTACACCTTC
>TRBJ2-7|NA|many|14|TRBV7-8
CASSLAQPSYEQYF
TGTGCCAGCAGCTTAGCTCAGCCCTCCTACGAGCAGTACTTC
>TRBJ2-4|NA|many|12|TRBV29-1
CSATWGKNIQYF
TGCAGCGCGACCTGGGGCAAAAACATTCAGTACTTC
>TRBJ2-1|TRBD2|few|16|TRBV28
CASSSPASGGVHEQFF
TGTGCCAGCAGTTCCCCCGCGAGCGGGGGCGTCCATGAGCAGTTCTTC
>TRBJ1-1|NA|few|13|TRBV18
CASSPPKGAEAFF
TGTGCCAGCTCACCACCGAAGGGCGCTGAAGCTTTCTTT
>TRBJ2-7|NA|many|15|TRBV7-2
CASSKGGSGRQGQYF
TGTGCCAGCAGTAAGGGGGGGTCGGGGCGCCAGGGGCAGTACTTC
>TRBJ2-7|NA|many|11|TRBV7-9
CASSANSEQYF
TGTGCCAGCAGCGCCAACAGCGAGCAGTACTTC
>TRBJ2-3|NA|many|13|TRBV7-3
CASKPGVTDTQYF
TGTGCCAGCAAGCCCGGCGTCACAGATACGCAGTATTTT
>TRBJ2-1|TRBD2|many|18|TRBV4-1
CASSPRGLAEAMANEQFF
TGCGCCAGCAGCCCTAGGGGACTAGCGGAGGCTATGGCCAATGAGCAGTTCTTC
>TRBJ2-7|TRBD1|many|15|TRBV6-1
CASSDLGTGDYEQYF
TGTGCCAGCAGCGATCTCGGGACAGGGGATTACGAGCAGTACTTC
>TRBJ2-7|TRBD1|few|13|TRBV6-2/TRBV6-3
CASSFATGGEQYF
TGTGCCAGCAGTTTCGCGACAGGGGGCGAGCAGTACTTC
>TRBJ2-1|TRBD2|many|21|TRBV6-6
CASSYLQGGLAGGSSYNEQFF
TGTGCCAGCAGTTACCTCCAAGGGGGACTAGCGGGAGGAAGCTCCTACAATGAGCAGTTCTTC
>TRBJ2-1|TRBD1|NA|15|TRBV20-1
CSARDGRTGLREQFF
TGCAGTGCTAGAGATGGGAGGACAGGGCTCCGTGAGCAGTTCTTC
>TRBJ2-3|NA|many|15|TRBV4-1
CASSQVTPPAREQYF
TGCGCCAGCAGCCAAGTGACCCCGCCTGCGCGGGAGCAGTATTTT
>TRBJ2-1|NA|many|12|TRBV7-2
CASSLLSDGQFF
TGTGCCAGCAGCTTACTCTCGGACGGGCAGTTCTTC
>TRBJ2-3|TRBD1|many|15|TRBV7-8
CASSSTGQGADTQYF
TGTGCCAGCAGCTCCACGGGACAGGGGGCAGATACGCAGTATTTT
>TRBJ2-1|TRBD2|many|15|TRBV11-2
CASSRWTSGTNEQFF
TGTGCCAGCAGTAGGTGGACTAGCGGAACCAATGAGCAGTTCTTC
>TRBJ2-3|TRBD2|many|14|TRBV7-2
CASSPRTSRGSQYF
TGTGCCAGCAGCCCCAGGACTAGCCGTGGATCGCAGTATTTT
>TRBJ2-7|NA|many|14|TRBV10-2
CASRENTNAYEQYF
TGCGCCAGCAGAGAGAATACGAATGCCTACGAGCAGTACTTC
>TRBJ2-7|TRBD2|NA|13|TRBV5-1
CASSNPTSGEQYF
TGCGCCAGCAGCAACCCGACTAGCGGGGAGCAGTACTTC
>TRBJ2-1|TRBD2|many|18|TRBV7-2
CASSPRTSGRPGNNEQFF
TGTGCCAGCAGCCCCCGGACTAGCGGGAGGCCCGGGAACAATGAGCAGTTCTTC
>TRBJ1-1|TRBD1|few|16|TRBV7-8
CASSLGGDRGFTEAFF
TGTGCCAGCAGCTTAGGTGGGGACAGGGGGTTTACTGAAGCTTTCTTT
>TRBJ1-5|TRBD1|many|14|TRBV12-3/TRBV12-4
CASSVQGDLGPQHF
TGTGCCAGCAGTGTACAGGGGGACCTCGGGCCCCAGCATTTT
>TRBJ2-5|NA|many|16|TRBV7-2
CASSALPLGFKETQYF
TGTGCCAGCAGCGCACTCCCACTAGGTTTCAAAGAGACCCAGTACTTC
>TRBJ2-1|NA|few|15|TRBV9
CASSVRDPPDNEQFF
TGTGCCAGCAGCGTAAGGGACCCCCCCGACAATGAGCAGTTCTTC
>TRBJ2-7|TRBD1|NA|15|TRBV2
CASSNTGTGGSEQYF
TGTGCCAGCAGTAACACCGGGACAGGGGGCAGCGAGCAGTACTTC
>TRBJ2-1|TRBD2|many|16|TRBV4-3
CASSQGLAGDYNEQFF
TGCGCCAGCAGCCAAGGACTAGCGGGGGACTACAATGAGCAGTTCTTC
>TRBJ1-1|NA|few|14|TRBV10-2
CASSEPRGNTEAFF
TGCGCCAGCAGTGAACCGAGGGGGAACACTGAAGCTTTCTTT
>TRBJ2-7|NA|NA|14|TRBV20-1
CSARDLRSSYEQYF
TGCAGTGCTAGAGATCTGAGGAGCTCCTACGAGCAGTACTTC
>TRBJ2-1|TRBD1|NA|14|TRBV7-2
CASSPTGAVGEQFF
TGTGCCAGCAGCCCGACAGGGGCAGTAGGTGAGCAGTTCTTC
>TRBJ1-3|NA|few|17|TRBV12-3/TRBV12-4
CASSLLGRGDSGNTIYF
TGTGCCAGCAGTTTATTGGGGCGGGGGGACTCTGGAAACACCATATATTTT
>TRBJ2-7|TRBD2|many|15|TRBV7-2
CASSWTSGGAYEQYF
TGTGCCAGCAGCTGGACTAGCGGGGGTGCCTACGAGCAGTACTTC
>TRBJ2-1|TRBD2|many|14|TRBV20-1
CSAQLAGVNNEQFF
TGCAGTGCTCAACTAGCGGGAGTAAACAATGAGCAGTTCTTC
>TRBJ1-2|NA|once|13|TRBV12-3/TRBV12-4
CASSLSSAYGYTF
TGTGCCAGCAGTTTATCGTCCGCCTATGGCTACACCTTC
>TRBJ2-3|NA|NA|13|TRBV9
CASSLKRTDTQYF
TGTGCCAGCAGTCTGAAGCGCACAGATACGCAGTATTTT
>TRBJ1-4|NA|NA|14|TRBV12-3/TRBV12-4
CASSLRTGREKLFF
TGTGCCAGCAGTCTCAGGACTGGTCGTGAAAAACTGTTTTTT
>TRBJ2-3|NA|NA|17|TRBV19
CASSILGGGGGTDTQYF
TGTGCCAGTAGTATCCTAGGGGGGGGGGGTGGGACAGATACGCAGTATTTT
>TRBJ2-7|TRBD1|many|14|TRBV7-2
CASSLDGRGNEQYF
TGTGCCAGCAGCTTAGACGGCAGGGGGAACGAGCAGTACTTC
>TRBJ2-2|NA|NA|12|TRBV20-1
CSANPRGGELFF
TGCAGTGCTAATCCGAGGGGAGGGGAGCTGTTTTTT
>TRBJ1-1|NA|once|12|TRBV12-3/TRBV12-4
CASSLRTGEAFF
TGTGCCAGCAGTTTAAGGACCGGTGAAGCTTTCTTT
>TRBJ2-3|NA|few|18|TRBV7-2
CASSLKALARGTTDTQYF
TGTGCCAGCAGCTTAAAGGCTCTCGCCAGAGGGACCACAGATACGCAGTATTTT
>TRBJ2-3|TRBD2|NA|16|TRBV11-2
CASSLSGGSSTDTQYF
TGTGCCAGCAGCTTAAGCGGGGGGTCTAGCACAGATACGCAGTATTTT
>TRBJ2-1|TRBD2|many|15|TRBV12-3/TRBV12-4
CASSLRTSGRSQQFF
TGTGCCAGCAGTCTGAGGACTAGCGGGAGATCTCAGCAGTTCTTC
>TRBJ2-1|NA|many|17|TRBV4-1
CASSQEGLRSSYNEQFF
TGCGCCAGCAGCCAAGAGGGTCTGCGTTCCTCCTACAATGAGCAGTTCTTC
>TRBJ1-1|TRBD1|NA|15|TRBV18
CASSPAGTGGTEAFF
TGTGCCAGCTCACCAGCCGGGACAGGGGGCACTGAAGCTTTCTTT
>TRBJ2-1|NA|NA|15|TRBV7-9
CASRVDANSYNEQFF
TGTGCCAGCAGGGTGGACGCCAACTCCTACAATGAGCAGTTCTTC
>TRBJ1-2|NA|few|14|TRBV20-1
CSARGDSGAGGYTF
TGCAGTGCTAGAGGGGATTCGGGGGCTGGTGGCTACACCTTC
>TRBJ2-7|TRBD2|many|14|TRBV11-3
CASSRTSGVIEQYF
TGTGCCAGCAGCAGGACTAGCGGGGTGATCGAGCAGTACTTC
>TRBJ2-2|NA|many|14|TRBV14
CASSVTSTTGELFF
TGTGCCAGCAGCGTAACTAGCACCACCGGGGAGCTGTTTTTT
>TRBJ2-1|TRBD2|many|17|TRBV7-2
CASRGGLLAGGRNEQFF
TGTGCCAGCAGGGGGGGACTTCTAGCGGGGGGCAGAAATGAGCAGTTCTTC
>TRBJ1-6|TRBD1|NA|18|TRBV20-1
CSARRDRGNPSYNSPLHF
TGCAGTGCTAGACGGGACAGGGGGAATCCATCCTATAATTCACCCCTCCACTTT
>TRBJ2-3|TRBD2|many|17|TRBV7-2
CASSLALAGGPTDTQYF
TGTGCCAGCAGCTTAGCGCTGGCGGGGGGGCCGACAGATACGCAGTATTTT
>TRBJ1-1|NA|many|15|TRBV7-8
CASSLMAGMNTEAFF
TGTGCCAGCAGCTTAATGGCAGGGATGAACACTGAAGCTTTCTTT
>TRBJ2-5|TRBD2|many|14|TRBV5-4
CASSFGASGETQYF
TGTGCCAGCAGCTTTGGGGCTAGCGGCGAGACCCAGTACTTC
>TRBJ1-4|NA|NA|16|TRBV7-8
CASSFGSVYLNEKLFF
TGTGCCAGCAGCTTTGGCTCTGTATATCTCAATGAAAAACTGTTTTTT